This TCR beta chain was sequenced in a study of Graves' ophthalmopathy and Graves' hyperthyroidism. Overall study: The collection of peripheral blood took place at initial diagnosis, before any treatment. Notes on the study in general: Sensitivity of about 90% and specificity of 65% to 83% were achieved when a 13-signature model separated ophthalmopathy from stable hyperthyroidism.

The authors amplified TCR beta CDR3 regions, and they did so from RNA transcripts for repertoire sequencing. HTBI-primed first-round RT-PCR preceded second-round multiplex PCR. TCRdb reprocessed the multiplex PCR reads via MiXCR and lists one record per CDR3 protein. The sample lists about 620,000 distinct CDR3 sequences, about 24% occurring once. Certain patients were not enrolled. These were patients with other autoimmune diseases, uncontrolled infections, pregnancy or lactation. Patients were diagnosed from clinical symptoms, serum thyroxine, TRAb, thyroid ultrasound and orbital computed tomography. This CDR3 has 16 residues. Trimming stripped 0 bases from V and 3 bases from J, with 9 bases between. Germline assignment: CDR1 LGHNA and CDR2 YSLEER. A note on this clonotype: Its antigen is not identified.

Sequenced sample: peripheral blood. This sequence was found in a woman under 30 with stable Graves' hyperthyroidism. Some clones in this sample may be carry-over from other donors' samples. The V call is TRBV4-3, the J call TRBJ1-6; possibly TRBD1 for D (5 bases). The chain's CDR3 is CASSQDYGGYNSPLHF. The CDR3 nucleotides are TGCGCCAGCAGCCAAGATTACGGGGGCTATAATTCACCCCTCCACTTT.